Sequencing of this T cell receptor (beta chain) was carried out in a study of shared clonotypes between healthy human individuals (dated by TCRdb to 2018 to 2020). Study-level background: A few men and a couple of women, aged 18 to 49 years, made up the cohort. For each donor, CD4 naive and CD4 memory were each run on three plates, CD8 naive on two plates, and CD8 memory on one plate. To estimate repertoire size and how much clonotype sharing occurs between individuals, the study deeply sequenced the blood TCR repertoires of 5 or 6 healthy adults. Libraries were prepared and TCR repertoires were sequenced by different laboratories using diverse techniques, in order to increase sequencing depth and limit assay-specific biases. Leukapheresis yielded between about 0.94 and 9.5 billion PBMCs per donor.

Healthy HIV-negative adults with no recently reported acute infections or vaccinations were included as donors. Every donor was a Caucasian adult residing in Nashville, Tennessee, USA. CD4+ T cells were enriched by magnetic negative selection; naive cells were then positively selected on CD45RA, and the negative fraction formed the memory subset. After blood collection by leukapheresis, PBMCs were isolated using Ficoll-Histopaque density gradient centrifugation and then cryopreserved in the vapor phase of liquid nitrogen. Purity and quantity of every magnetically sorted T cell population were checked by analytical flow cytometry. Genomic DNA was isolated from every sorted fraction and measured by UV absorbance on a Nanodrop 2000c. Comment on this clone: No antigen is known for it. Qualities for individual bases were not recorded, and no much larger clone is one base off.

Broader findings and caveats from the paper: Rarefaction of sorted-subset datasets indicated incomplete sequencing despite the large sequencing depth. Clonotypes shared by all four sorted-subset donors showed higher generation probabilities than non-shared clonotypes. Pairwise subsampling led to the expectation that sequencing depth would affect the degree of clonotype sharing among donors. Sharing across four donors was observed for approximately 4.6% of naive CD4, under 4% of naive CD8, 2.3% of memory CD4, and less than 0.45% of memory CD8 clonotypes. Sampling was limited to blood, and TCR repertoires in tissue likely differ from TCR repertoires in blood. Naive subsets generally had larger estimated clonotype richness than memory subsets did. Because the study included a small number of donors, the genetic and exposure-history diversity represented was limited.

Inclusive of the bounding cysteine and phenylalanine, the CDR3 is 14 residues long. Left in the record is the CDR3 DNA by itself, 42 bases read in frame from the first base. Trimming removed 6 bases from V and 6 bases from J, leaving 14 bases between the germline ends. Via the germline V gene (reference sequence), CDR1 is MNHEY and CDR2 SMNVEV. Using the deep immunoSEQ assay, TCR CDR3 regions were amplified from genomic DNA by multiplex PCR. For each cell subset, the extracted genomic DNA was distributed evenly across all wells of several immunoSEQ 96-well plates, and each plate served as one replicate. For sorted subsets, each replicate PCR was loaded with approximately 0.2 ug genomic DNA, equivalent to approximately 33,000 T cell genomes. Purified libraries were quantified with a Qubit 3.0 fluorometer, sized on a Bioanalyzer 2100, and re-quantified with the KAPA Library Quantification kit. Every immunoSEQ 96-well plate was sequenced on a separate single-read 150-cycle Illumina NextSeq 550 flow cell. In the original analysis: Because the immunoSEQ output held only junctional sequences and lacked quality scores, the filtering could not match the filtering applied to full-length reads. To assign V/J genes and CDR3, sequences were annotated using PyIR, a Python wrapper for IgBLAST v1.9, with IMGT germline references. Reads with weak V/J assignments (E-value above 1e-6), missing CDR3, stop codons, out-of-frame junctions, or ambiguous translated residues were removed. A V3J clonotype was defined by an identical inferred V gene, J gene, and CDR3 amino acid sequence. The percentage overlap between two repertoires was calculated by dividing the number of shared unique clonotypes by the size of the smaller repertoire. Three approaches were used to assess repertoire richness: RTK rarefaction, the Chao1 estimator, and Recon v2.1 estimates of unobserved clonotypes. Generation probabilities for all TCRbeta clonotypes obtained by the gDNA method from several donors were computed using OLGA. This is the immuneACCESS table as TCRdb keeps it, with only in-frame sequences that have V and J called. A part of the clones is gone; compared with another copy, unresolved V genes explain less than half, and the rest is unexplained. V and J calls plus clone size are reproduced from that table; the DNA served to infer D and trimming. The sample has approximately 2.1 million clones on record, roughly 93% of them singletons. Roughly 0.36% of the sample is held by the ten biggest clonotypes.

The TCR was taken from a man aged 18-30 years in good health. Some clones in this sample may be carry-over from other donors' samples. Sequencing input: naive CD4+ T cells from PBMCs. The sample's cell subset or site label is to be understood as: CD45RA+ positively selected. The V and J genes are TRBV27 and TRBJ2-2, with TRBD1 tentatively as D gene (5 bases match). The CDR3 has the sequence CASSPRVIAGELFF. The DNA sequence reads TGTGCCAGCAGCCCCAGGGTTATCGCCGGGGAGCTGTTTTTT.